This TCR beta chain was obtained from a study of identical twins. A universal primer site was created by template switching, with the cDNA bearing unique molecular identifiers. One entry per CDR3 protein, called by TCRdb with MiXCR from the 5' RACE reads. The profile shows 200,000 to 250,000 distinct CDR3 sequences, roughly 7.5% of them singletons. The CDR3 has 13 residues. Trimming took off 3 bases at V and 5 bases at J, with 8 bases between the two ends. Germline loops: CDR1 KGHSH, CDR2 LQKENI. The same specimen was also included in a second study, on yellow fever vaccine responses in identical twins.

The specimen sequenced was memory (CD45RO+) T cells sorted from blood. The TCR comes from a woman between 18 and 29 years old in good health. This chain joins TRBV18 and TRBJ2-4; D may be TRBD1 (6 bases). In nucleotides, the CDR3 is TGTGCCAGCTCACCGTGGACAGAAAACATTCAGTACTTC. Amino acids: CASSPWTENIQYF.